This T cell receptor beta chain appears in the sequencing data of a study of Ad26.COV2.S vaccination and SARS-CoV-2 variants. The overall study: Donor got 5x10^10 or 1x10^11 viral particles of Ad26.COV2.S. Findings of the study overall: Post-vaccination breadth of spike-specific CD8+ and CD4+ T cell responses was reportedly substantial. Spike-specific TCR breadth was greater after Ad26.COV2.S than placebo.

Treatment indicated: some 20 received Ad26.COV2.S at low or high dose, single or two shots; about 5 received placebo; per-sample allocation not given. Collection of samples fell on day 63 after the first vaccine or placebo injection. Generated by immunoSEQ multiplex PCR, the TCRdb table keeps only in-frame clones and is missing some. The repertoire has fewer than 400,000 clones, more than 85% of them found once; the top ten carry 3.5%. Losses at the gene ends were 3 bases for V and 4 bases for J; bases not matched to a gene: 5. The CDR3 consists of 15 residues. Germline V gene sequence: CDR1 SGHVS, CDR2 FQNEAQ. A note on this clone: Its antigen is as yet unknown.

The source material was peripheral blood, sampled in a trial of Ad26.COV2.S vaccine versus placebo. The chain combines TRBV7-8 with TRBJ2-7; 11 bases agree with TRBD1. This TCR derives from a person aged 18-65 years who received the Ad26.COV2.S COVID-19 vaccine or a placebo. The CDR3 is CASSLTGTGGYEQYF. The CDR3 DNA is TGTGCCAGCAGCTTGACCGGGACAGGGGGGTACGAGCAGTACTTC. Looking up the rest from reference TRBV7-8 and TRBJ2-7 gives the full variable domain: GAGVSQSPRYKVAKRGQDVALRCDPISGHVSLFWYQQALGQGPEFLTYFQNEAQLDKSGLPSDRFFAERPEGSVSTLKIQRTQQEDSAVYLCASSLTGTGGYEQYFGPGTRLTVT.